Presented here are 20 T cell receptor beta chains from one specimen sequenced in a study of blood T cell repertoires in COVID-19 (dated by TCRdb to about 2020). Library prep was done by the immunoSEQ multiplex PCR assay. Drawn from immuneACCESS, this table holds only the in-frame rearrangements with V and J called that TCRdb kept. Clones are partly lost; checked studies trace under half to an unresolved V gene and leave the rest unexplained. The sample contains hundreds of thousands of clones, about 83% of them found a single time. Clones ranked in the top ten supply 1.3% of the sample. The sequenced sample consisted of peripheral blood. All receptors derive from a woman aged 25-40 years with COVID-19, enrolled during active disease.

This chain joins TRBV5-6 and TRBJ2-3; D is undetermined. V lost 1 base to trimming and J lost 2 bases, with 5 bases between them. The CDR3 length is 13 residues. Germline CDR1 and CDR2: SGHDT and YYEEEE. The CDR3 protein is CASSLRFTDTQYF. For the CDR3, the DNA is TGTGCCAGCAGCTTGCGGTTCACAGATACGCAGTATTTT.

The genes are TRBV10-3 and TRBJ1-2; no clear D. From germline, CDR1 is ENHRY and CDR2 SYGVKD. This CDR3 contains 13 residues. The V end was cut by 3 bases, the J end by 5 bases, with 10 bases between. The DNA of the CDR3 is TGTGCCATCAGTGATTGGGAGGAGTATGGCTACACCTTC. This gives the protein CAISDWEEYGYTF.

The CDR3 spells CASSFGAGNYGYTF. The CDR3 DNA reads TGTGCCAGCAGTTTCGGGGCGGGGAACTATGGCTACACCTTC. The chain links TRBV28 to TRBJ1-2, with D possibly matching TRBD1 (5 bases). Trimming shortened V by 3 bases and J by 2 bases, and 10 bases separated the two germline ends. Germline assignment: CDR1 MDHEN and CDR2 SYDVKM. The CDR3 spans 14 residues.

The chain uses TRBV7-2 and TRBJ2-3; D remains unclear. Germline V CDR1 and CDR2: SGHTA, FQGNSA. V was shortened by 8 bases and J by 0 bases, with 9 bases between the two germline ends. This CDR3 comprises 13 residues. Here the CDR3 DNA reads TGTGCCAGCGCTCTCCAGAGCACAGATACGCAGTATTTT. Amino acid sequence: CASALQSTDTQYF.

This clone was detected a few times. CDR3 region: CASSLERGQGTYEQYF. The DNA for the CDR3 is TGTGCCAGCAGCTTAGAGAGGGGACAGGGGACGTACGAGCAGTACTTC. The rearrangement links TRBV7-2 to TRBJ2-7; TRBD1 matches at 10 bases. The CDR3 consists of 16 residues. V lost 1 base and J lost 4; bases outside the gene matches: 7. CDR1 SGHTA and CDR2 FQGNSA come from the germline V gene.

V and J are TRBV18 and TRBJ2-7, with D perhaps TRBD2 (6 bases). The germline V gene encodes CDR1 KGHSH and CDR2 LQKENI. There are 13 residues in the CDR3. Trimming stripped 3 bases from V and 3 bases from J, with 9 bases between. The CDR3 DNA is TGTGCCAGCTCACCGGGACTGTTCTACGAGCAGTACTTC. Protein sequence: CASSPGLFYEQYF.

As regards this clone: Germline is not matched at one junction end, which may reflect a read error. This sequence joins TRBV25-1 and TRBJ1-1, with D uncertain. Germline CDR1 MGHDK, CDR2 SYGVNS. This CDR3 comprises 12 residues. The CDR3 reads CASSESGVYVLF. The CDR3 nucleotides are TGTGCCAGCAGTGAATCGGGAGTTTATGTTCTCTTT. Supplemented by reference TRBV25-1 and TRBJ1-1, the full variable domain reads EADIYQTPRYLVIGTGKKITLECSQTMGHDKMYWYQQDPGMELHLIHYSYGVNSTEKGDLSSESTVSRIRTEHFPLTLESARPSHTSQYLCASSESGVYVLFGQGTRLTVV.

This clone was detected only a few times. This rearrangement joins TRBV6-4 to TRBJ2-2; D not certain. The CDR3 length is 13 residues. Trimming removed 2 bases from V and 3 bases from J, with 4 bases in between. Germline V lookup: CDR1 MRHNA, CDR2 SNTAGT. Here the CDR3 DNA reads TGTGCCAGCAGTGACGAGGACACCGGGGAGCTGTTTTTT. This encodes CASSDEDTGELFF.

V is TRBV28 and J is TRBJ2-5; D unresolved. The CDR3 contains 12 residues. V was clipped by 8 bases and J by 6 bases, with 13 bases between them. Germline V gene lookup returns CDR1 MDHEN and CDR2 SYDVKM. The CDR3 DNA reads as TGTGCCAGCGGATTTACCACTAAGACCCAGTACTTC. The encoded protein is CASGFTTKTQYF.

The chain uses TRBV6-1 and TRBJ1-5, with TRBD1 as a possible D gene (5 bases). Trimming took 3 bases from V and 6 from J, leaving 12 bases between them. CDR1 and CDR2 from the germline V gene are MNHNS and SASEGT. This CDR3 is built from 14 residues. Written as DNA, the CDR3 is TGTGCCAGCAGTGATCCGGGACTAGGTCAGCCCCAGCATTTT. Amino acid sequence: CASSDPGLGQPQHF.

The V call is TRBV9, the J call TRBJ2-2; 7 bases are shared with TRBD1. Per germline, CDR1 SGDLS and CDR2 YYNGEE. The CDR3 spans 16 residues. Unmatched junction bases numbered 2, after V lost 0 bases and J lost 0 bases. DNA for the CDR3: TGTGCCAGCAGCGTAGCTACAGGGGCGAACACCGGGGAGCTGTTTTTT. It yields the protein CASSVATGANTGELFF.

This CDR3 reads CASSVWGVENTGELFF. CDR3 coding DNA: TGTGCCAGCAGTGTCTGGGGGGTGGAGAACACCGGGGAGCTGTTTTTT. The chain uses TRBV2 and TRBJ2-2, with D possibly being TRBD2 (6 bases). CDR3 size: 16 residues. Germline V gene sequence: CDR1 SNHLY, CDR2 FYNNEI. Trimming took off 4 bases at V and 1 base at J, with 13 bases between the two ends.

The V gene is TRBV6-5, the J gene TRBJ2-7; D might be TRBD1 (5 bases). This CDR3 region has 16 residues. V lost 4 bases to trimming and J lost 3 bases, with 19 bases between them. Germline assignment: CDR1 MNHEY and CDR2 SVGAGI. The CDR3 here is CASSSHQGEEGYEQYF. The DNA for the CDR3 is TGTGCCAGCAGTTCCCACCAAGGGGAAGAAGGCTACGAGCAGTACTTC.

The V call is TRBV9, the J call TRBJ2-1; 9 bases are shared with TRBD1. The germline gives CDR1 SGDLS, CDR2 YYNGEE. The J segment lost 1 base and the V segment lost 0 bases, leaving 2 bases of the junction unmatched. The CDR3 runs to 16 residues. As DNA, the CDR3 is TGTGCCAGCAGCGTAGGCGGGACAGGGTCCTACAATGAGCAGTTCTTC. Translating it yields CASSVGGTGSYNEQFF. Together with reference TRBV9 and TRBJ2-1, the CDR3 gives the full variable domain: DSGVTQTPKHLITATGQRVTLRCSPRSGDLSVYWYQQSLDQGLQFLIQYYNGEERAKGNILERFSAQQFPDLHSELNLSSLELGDSALYFCASSVGGTGSYNEQFFGPGTRLTVL.

The chain employs TRBV18 and TRBJ2-2; D gene unclear. Germline loops: CDR1 KGHSH, CDR2 LQKENI. CDR3 length: 13 amino acids. Trimming cost V 3 bases and J 4 bases, with 6 bases left between them. The CDR3 loop is CASSPSSTGELFF. CDR3 sequence (DNA): TGTGCCAGCTCACCCTCCTCCACCGGGGAGCTGTTTTTT.

The chain couples TRBV5-4 to TRBJ2-7, with TRBD1 as a possible D gene (5 bases). The CDR3 is 14 residues long. CDR1 and CDR2 (germline): SGHNT, YYREEE (reference sequence). Trimming left V 5 bases short and J 3 bases short, with 15 bases between. The CDR3 sequence: CASSSPTGSYEQYF. CDR3 nucleotides: TGTGCCAGCAGTTCACCCACAGGAAGCTACGAGCAGTACTTC.

This sequence joins TRBV9 and TRBJ2-3, with a tentative D call TRBD1 (6 bases). CDR1 and CDR2 from the germline V gene are SGDLS and YYNGEE. The germline V and J ends were trimmed by 5 bases and 5 bases, with 21 bases remaining between them. This CDR3 spans 16 amino acids. For the CDR3, the DNA is TGTGCCAGCAGTCTAGGTGTGGGGGCGGTTGGAGATACGCAGTATTTT. This gives the protein CASSLGVGAVGDTQYF.

The V and J genes are TRBV2 and TRBJ1-1; D not resolved. The V end lost 2 bases, the J end lost 7 bases, and 11 bases lay between the germline ends. This CDR3 comprises 13 residues. The germline V gene encodes CDR1 SNHLY and CDR2 FYNNEI. As DNA, the CDR3 is TGTGCCAGCAGTGAACGGTTAGAGCGTGAAGCTTTCTTT. Translating gives CASSERLEREAFF.

This clone appeared a single time. This chain connects TRBV7-8 to TRBJ2-3; tentatively, D is TRBD2 (7 bases). CDR3 size: 15 residues. The V gene lost 1 base and the J gene lost 5 bases, with 13 bases spanning the gap. Germline V gene data show CDR1 as SGHVS and CDR2 as FQNEAQ. The CDR3, as DNA: TGTGCCAGCAGCTTAGAGGGGGGGCCCGTAGATACGCAGTATTTT. Amino acid sequence: CASSLEGGPVDTQYF.

The rearrangement links TRBV5-1 to TRBJ1-6, with a tentative D call TRBD1 (5 bases). V was cut by 4 bases and J by 8 bases, with 16 bases left in between. Germline lookup yields CDR1 SGHRS and CDR2 YFSETQ. This CDR3 region has 15 residues. The CDR3 DNA is TGCGCCAGCAGCCGCCGGGGACTGGGGGATTCACCCCTCCACTTT. Translating it yields CASSRRGLGDSPLHF.